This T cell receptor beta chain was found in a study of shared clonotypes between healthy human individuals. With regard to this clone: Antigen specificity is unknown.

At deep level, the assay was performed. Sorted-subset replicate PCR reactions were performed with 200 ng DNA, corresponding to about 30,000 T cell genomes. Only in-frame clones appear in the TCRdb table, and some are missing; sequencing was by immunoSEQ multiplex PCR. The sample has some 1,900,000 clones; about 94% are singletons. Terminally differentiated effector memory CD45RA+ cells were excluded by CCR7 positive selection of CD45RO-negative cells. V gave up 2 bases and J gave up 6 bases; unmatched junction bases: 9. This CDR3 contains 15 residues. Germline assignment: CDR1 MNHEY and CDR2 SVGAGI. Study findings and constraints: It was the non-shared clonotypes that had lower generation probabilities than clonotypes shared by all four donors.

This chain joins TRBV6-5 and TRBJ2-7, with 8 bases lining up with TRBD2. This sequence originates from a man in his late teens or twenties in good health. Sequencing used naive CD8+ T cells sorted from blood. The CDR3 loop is CASSYGAGGTLEQYF. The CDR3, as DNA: TGTGCCAGCAGTTACGGGGCGGGGGGAACCCTCGAGCAGTACTTC.